One sample yielded the 15 T cell receptor beta chains listed below, sequenced in a study of cytomegalovirus exposure and HLA in healthy donors. The PCR used 60 Vbeta and 13 Jbeta primers. Method: immunoSEQ multiplex PCR; TCRdb's copy keeps in-frame clones and lacks some. The sample has over 200,000 clones, about 74% seen once; the top ten hold 1.8%. The source material was PBMCs. The receptors originated from a woman in her 30s in good health and CMV-seronegative.

In its sample, this clone was seen once. This rearrangement joins TRBV29-1 to TRBJ2-3, with 8 bases aligning to TRBD1. CDR3 length: 12 amino acids. The J segment lost 2 bases and the V segment lost 7 bases, leaving 2 bases of the junction unmatched. CDR1 is SQVTM and CDR2 is ANQGSEA in the germline V gene. This CDR3 is CSGTGLTDTQYF. DNA for the CDR3: TGCAGCGGGACAGGGCTCACAGATACGCAGTATTTT.

The chain links TRBV6-1 to TRBJ1-2; 8 bases match TRBD1. Germline V gives CDR1 MNHNS, CDR2 SASEGT. V trimming: 6 bases; J trimming: 1 base; junction bases outside the gene matches: 7. This CDR3 spans 15 amino acids. The CDR3 loop is CASRAQGANNYGYTF. CDR3 nucleotides: TGTGCCAGCAGGGCCCAGGGGGCCAATAACTATGGCTACACCTTC.

The rearrangement uses TRBV5-1 and TRBJ2-7; a possible D gene is TRBD2 (6 bases). Trimming removed 2 bases from V and 2 bases from J, with 20 bases in between. The CDR3 consists of 17 residues. CDR1 SGHRS and CDR2 YFSETQ come from the germline V gene. The chain's CDR3 is CASSFGAGGPKAYEQYF. The CDR3 nucleotides are TGCGCCAGCAGCTTCGGGGCAGGAGGGCCTAAAGCCTACGAGCAGTACTTC. The entire variable domain, with the rest obtained from reference TRBV5-1 and TRBJ2-7, is as follows: KAGVTQTPRYLIKTRGQQVTLSCSPISGHRSVSWYQQTPGQGLQFLFEYFSETQRNKGNFPGRFSGRQFSNSRSEMNVSTLELGDSALYLCASSFGAGGPKAYEQYFGPGTRLTVT.

This clone came up a few times. The chain has TRBV5-1 and TRBJ1-3, with D possibly TRBD1 on 6 matching bases. V shed 4 bases and J shed 0 bases, with 11 bases lying between them. The CDR3 is 15 residues long. Looked up from germline, CDR1 is SGHRS and CDR2 is YFSETQ. CDR3 in DNA: TGCGCCAGCAGCCGGGACACGAACTCTGGAAACACCATATATTTT. Protein product: CASSRDTNSGNTIYF. Based on the CDR3 plus reference TRBV5-1 and TRBJ1-3, the full variable domain is KAGVTQTPRYLIKTRGQQVTLSCSPISGHRSVSWYQQTPGQGLQFLFEYFSETQRNKGNFPGRFSGRQFSNSRSEMNVSTLELGDSALYLCASSRDTNSGNTIYFGEGSWLTVV.

This chain joins TRBV5-6 and TRBJ1-3; D is unclear. The V end was cut by 4 bases, the J end by 2 bases, with 25 bases between. Germline values: CDR1 SGHDT, CDR2 YYEEEE. CDR3 length: 19 amino acids. CDR3 nucleotide sequence: TGTGCCAGCAGCGAGACCGGGATAACCCATCTCTTCGCTGGAAACACCATATATTTT. It encodes CASSETGITHLFAGNTIYF.

CDR3 amino acids: CAWRGTSEYTDTQYF. The CDR3 nucleotides are TGTGCCTGGAGGGGGACTAGCGAATACACAGATACGCAGTATTTT. This sequence joins TRBV30 and TRBJ2-3; 10 bases fit TRBD2. The CDR3 has 15 residues. The trim removed 3 bases at V and 2 bases at J, leaving 5 bases unmatched. Per the germline V gene, CDR1 is GTSNPN and CDR2 is SVGIG (reference sequence).

This chain joins TRBV10-3 and TRBJ1-1, with D perhaps matching TRBD1 (6 bases). Germline-derived CDR1 and CDR2 are ENHRY and SYGVKD. The germline V and J ends were trimmed by 4 bases and 5 bases, with 14 bases remaining between them. This CDR3 has 14 amino acids. CDR3 bases: TGTGCCATCAGTGCGGGGGGGCGCGAGACTGAAGCTTTCTTT. Protein product: CAISAGGRETEAFF.

In the case of this clone: An end of the junction differs from the germline gene, which may be a read error. The chain employs TRBV5-8 and TRBJ1-2; a weak D match, TRBD1 (5 bases). This CDR3 contains 13 residues. Germline loops: CDR1 SGHTS, CDR2 YDEGEE. The CDR3 region is CATSRPGDYGYTF. CDR3 DNA sequence: TGTGCCACCAGCCGACCGGGGGACTATGGCTACACCTTC. Filled out from reference TRBV5-8 and TRBJ1-2, the complete variable domain reads EAGVTQSPTHLIKTRGQQATLRCSPISGHTSVYWYQQALGLGLQFLLWYDEGEERNRGNFPPRFSGRQFPNYSSELNVNALELEDSALYLCATSRPGDYGYTFGSGTRLTVV.

This rearrangement joins TRBV30 to TRBJ1-2, with 9 bases matching TRBD1. The V gene's germline CDR1 is GTSNPN and CDR2 SVGIG (reference sequence). This CDR3 has 14 amino acids. V gave up 4 bases and J gave up 4 bases; unmatched junction bases: 7. The DNA of the CDR3 is TGTGCCTGGAAGAACAGGGGGCCGAGCTATGGCTACACCTTC. Translating it yields CAWKNRGPSYGYTF.

V and J are TRBV15 and TRBJ2-3; 8 bases agree with TRBD1. The CDR3 runs to 14 residues. Trimming took 8 bases from V and 0 from J; bases not matched to a gene: 4. Looked up from germline, CDR1 is LNHNV and CDR2 is YYDKDF (reference sequence). The CDR3 DNA reads as TGTGCCACCGCCGGGACAGGTAGCACAGATACGCAGTATTTT. It yields the protein CATAGTGSTDTQYF.

The rearrangement links TRBV2 to TRBJ1-2, with 12 bases that match TRBD1. This CDR3 spans 18 amino acids. Per the germline V gene, CDR1 is SNHLY and CDR2 is FYNNEI. Unmatched junction bases numbered 12, after V lost 5 bases and J lost 2 bases. CDR3 nucleotides: TGTGCCAGCAGTAGTTTCCGGGACAGGGGGCGTGTAAACTATGGCTACACCTTC. It translates to CASSSFRDRGRVNYGYTF.

Regarding this clone: Germline and junction disagree at one end, which may indicate a read error. The chain carries TRBV6-1 and TRBJ2-7; unclear D gene. Germline-derived CDR1 and CDR2 are MNHNS and SASEGT. The CDR3 runs 17 residues. The CDR3 DNA follows: TGTGTCAGCAGTGAAGCGCTCCTACGGTTCCTAGGAGTCGAGCAGTACTTC. Translated, it gives CVSSEALLRFLGVEQYF.

This rearrangement joins TRBV6-8 to TRBJ2-7, with 8 nucleotides matching TRBD1. The germline V gene has CDR1 MNHGY and CDR2 SAAAGT. The CDR3 runs 14 residues. V shed 7 bases and J 1 base; nucleotides not matched to a gene: 6. The chain's CDR3 is CASTKTGDSYEQYF. The CDR3 DNA reads as TGTGCCAGCACCAAGACAGGGGATTCCTACGAGCAGTACTTC.

The J gene is TRBJ2-3, the V gene TRBV5-4; TRBD2 might be the D (5 bases). Germline values: CDR1 SGHNT, CDR2 YYREEE (reference sequence). Deletions cut 4 bases from V and 4 bases from J, with 13 bases between. The CDR3 runs to 14 residues. This chain's CDR3 is CASSRGGVADTQYF. The CDR3 bases are TGTGCCAGCAGCCGGGGTGGGGTCGCAGATACGCAGTATTTT.

This clone appeared once. The CDR3 reads CASSGGISNEQYF. The CDR3 region has the DNA TGCGCCAGCAGTGGCGGGATCAGCAACGAGCAGTACTTC. J is TRBJ2-7 and V is TRBV10-2; weak D call: TRBD2 (6 bases). This CDR3 is 13 amino acids long. Trimming left V 4 bases short and J 5 bases short, with 12 bases between. Germline V gene lookup returns CDR1 WSHSY and CDR2 SAAADI.